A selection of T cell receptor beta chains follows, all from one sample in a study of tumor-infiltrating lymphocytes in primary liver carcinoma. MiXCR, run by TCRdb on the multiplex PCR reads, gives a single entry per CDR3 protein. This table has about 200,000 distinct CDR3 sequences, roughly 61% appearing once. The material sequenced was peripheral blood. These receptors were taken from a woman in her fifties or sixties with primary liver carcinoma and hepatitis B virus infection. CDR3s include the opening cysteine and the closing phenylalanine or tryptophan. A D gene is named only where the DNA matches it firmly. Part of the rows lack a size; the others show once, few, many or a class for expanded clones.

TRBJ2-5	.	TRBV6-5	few	TGTGCCGGCAGTTACTCTGGTCGCGGCCCAGAAGAGACCCAGTACTTC	CAGSYSGRGPEETQYF
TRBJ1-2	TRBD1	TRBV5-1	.	TGCGCCAGCAGCTCGGGCGGGACAGGGCAACACTATGGCTACACCTTC	CASSSGGTGQHYGYTF
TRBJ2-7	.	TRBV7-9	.	TGTGCCAGCAGCTTAGTAAGGGGAAAGTCCTACGAGCAGTACTTC	CASSLVRGKSYEQYF
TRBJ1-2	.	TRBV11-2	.	TGTGCCAGCAGTTTAGTGAGAGGGATTGATTCACATGGCTACACCTTC	CASSLVRGIDSHGYTF
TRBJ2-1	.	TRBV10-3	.	TGTGCCATCAGTGACCGGCCGAAGGGCTACAATGAGCAGTTCTTC	CAISDRPKGYNEQFF
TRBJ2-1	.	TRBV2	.	TGTGCCAGCAGGACACGCTTCTCCTACAATGAGCAGCTCTTC	CASRTRFSYNEQLF
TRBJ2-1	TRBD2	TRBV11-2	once	TGTGCCAGCAGCCCCAACGAATTGAGCGGGAGGAGTCTTACAAATGACCAGTTCTTC	CASSPNELSGRSLTNDQFF
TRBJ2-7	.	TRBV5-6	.	TGTGCCAGCAGCTTGGTTGGGGCGATGCACTACGAGCAGTACTTC	CASSLVGAMHYEQYF
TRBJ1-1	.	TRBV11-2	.	TGTACCAGTAGCTTTGAACACACCACTGAAGCTTTCTTT	CTSSFEHTTEAFF
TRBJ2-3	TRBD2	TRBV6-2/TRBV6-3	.	TGTGCCAGCAGTTACTCGGTCGCGGGAGATACGGTAGATACGCAGTATTTT	CASSYSVAGDTVDTQYF